Described below is a single TCR beta chain sequence and its context. No antigen is known for it. The data derive from a study of identical twins. Study results and limitations: Cord blood beta clonotypes that were abundant carried fewer insertions, and memory repertoires showed no such trend.

TCRdb redid the calling of the 5' RACE reads with MiXCR, one entry per CDR3 protein. This sample has 300,000 or so distinct CDR3 sequences, with roughly 8.6% found just once. Germline CDR1 SGHTA, CDR2 FQGNSA. The trim removed 5 bases at V and 14 bases at J, leaving 4 bases unmatched. The CDR3 contains 11 residues. The data were also submitted as part of a second study, on yellow fever vaccine responses in identical twins.

This sequence originates from a woman aged 18-29 years in good health. Sequencing used CD8+ T cells sorted from blood. The V gene is TRBV7-2, the J gene TRBJ2-3; 10 bases map to TRBD1. The CDR3 DNA is TGTGCCAGCAGCCGACAGGGGGCGCTGTATTTT. Its protein is CASSRQGALYF. The full variable domain, rest sourced from reference TRBV7-2 and TRBJ2-3, is GAGVSQSPSNKVTEKGKDVELRCDPISGHTALYWYRQSLGQGLEFLIYFQGNSAPDKSGLPSDRFSAERTGGSVSTLTIQRTQQEDSAVYLCASSRQGALYFGPGTRLTVL.